This TCR beta chain was observed in a study of beta chain features in type 1 diabetes. Study-level findings and limits: Type 1 diabetes patients had TCRB CDR3s that were shorter (moderately but significantly so) in all four CD4+ subsets.

Purity exceeded 95% in all sorted populations. This clone was found a few times. The antigen remains undetermined. This CDR3 is built from 15 residues. Looked up from germline, CDR1 is SEHNR and CDR2 is FQNEAQ (reference sequence). Trimming left V 3 bases short and J 2 bases short, with 13 bases between. As every portion of the isolated RNA was reverse transcribed, the sequencing read expressed TCRB transcripts. Produced via immunoSEQ multiplex PCR; TCRdb's table is partial and in-frame only. In the table there are roughly 260,000 clones, 11% of which are singletons. Input material: naive CD4+ T cells from blood. The sequence was collected from a man aged 25 to 40 with type 1 diabetes. This chain connects TRBV7-9 to TRBJ1-2; perhaps TRBD1 as D (5 bases). The CDR3 bases are TGTGCCAGCAGCTTCACCGGGAGGGGCAACTATGGCTACACCTTC. Its translation is CASSFTGRGNYGYTF.